This is a list of T cell receptor beta chains from one sample in a study of read filtering for tumor transcriptome and immune sequencing. TCRdb re-derived calls from the reads in MiXCR, one entry per CDR3 protein. The sample shows tens of thousands of distinct CDR3 sequences, around a fifth of them seen only once. Sequenced: a population of CD138-negative cells sorted from bone marrow. These TCRs come from a donor at least 40 years old with multiple myeloma. Each CDR3 is given with its conserved first and last residue. A D gene is named only where the DNA matches it firmly. Size is stated for part of the rows, as once, few or many counts, or as a class when the clone is expanded.

TRBJ2-3 | NA | many | TRBV29-1 | TGCAGCGTTGGGGGTGATTGGGGGCGCAACACAGATACGCAGTATTTT | CSVGGDWGRNTDTQYF
TRBJ2-1 | NA | many | TRBV7-6 | TGTGCCAGCAGCTTATGGAACAATGAGCAGTTCTTC | CASSLWNNEQFF
TRBJ2-7 | NA | many | TRBV14 | TGTGCCAGCAGTTTCATGTGGGCTGCGGGGGAGCAGTACTTC | CASSFMWAAGEQYF
TRBJ1-2 | TRBD1 | NA | TRBV19 | TGTGCCAGTAGCCCCGGGACAGGCTATGGCTACACCTTC | CASSPGTGYGYTF
TRBJ2-7 | TRBD2 | once | TRBV7-3 | TGTGCCAGCAGCTTGGAGGGAGGGCTGCAGTACTTC | CASSLEGGLQYF
TRBJ2-7 | TRBD2 | NA | TRBV2 | TGTGCCAGCAGTGGGACTAGCGGGAGGCTTGAGCAGTACTTC | CASSGTSGRLEQYF
TRBJ2-1 | TRBD2 | NA | TRBV5-1 | TGCACCAGCAGCTCTTTAGCGGGAGTGGGCAATGGGCAGTTCTTC | CTSSSLAGVGNGQFF
TRBJ2-7 | TRBD2 | many | TRBV2 | TGTGCCACCATAGCGGGAGTGGGTGAGCAGTACTTC | CATIAGVGEQYF
TRBJ2-3 | NA | many | TRBV29-1 | TGCAGCGTTGCCAAGCCGTTAGACTTTACTAGCACAGATACGCAGTATTTT | CSVAKPLDFTSTDTQYF
TRBJ1-1 | TRBD1 | many | TRBV20-1 | TGCAGTGCCCGGGAGGGACAGGCGAACACTGAAGCTTTCTTT | CSAREGQANTEAFF
TRBJ1-2 | TRBD1 | few | TRBV29-1 | TGCAGCGCTGAGGGACAGAGAACCAACTATGGCTACACCTTC | CSAEGQRTNYGYTF
TRBJ2-2 | TRBD1 | many | TRBV5-1 | TGCGCCAGCAGCGGAACAGGGGGCAAGACCGGGGAGCTGTTTTTT | CASSGTGGKTGELFF
TRBJ1-1 | NA | many | TRBV3-1 | TGTGCCAGCAGCCAAGGGGGGCTCACTGAAGCTTTCTTT | CASSQGGLTEAFF
TRBJ2-7 | TRBD2 | many | TRBV7-9 | TGTGCCAGCAGCTTAGGTAGCGGGGGTGTTCGGGAGCAGTACTTC | CASSLGSGGVREQYF
TRBJ2-1 | TRBD1 | many | TRBV5-4 | TGTGCCAGCAGCCGACAGGGCCCCTCCTACAATGAGCAGTTCTTC | CASSRQGPSYNEQFF
TRBJ2-3 | TRBD2 | few | TRBV10-1 | TGCGCCAGCAGTCTCGGGACTAGCGGACCACAGGGTACGCAGTATTTT | CASSLGTSGPQGTQYF
TRBJ1-1 | NA | many | TRBV20-1 | TGCAGTGCTAGCCTTCTGTTAGCGACTGAAGCTTTCTTT | CSASLLLATEAFF
TRBJ2-3 | NA | many | TRBV11-2 | TGTGCCAGCCTGTCCACCCGGGCGGGGACAGATACGCAGTATTTT | CASLSTRAGTDTQYF
TRBJ1-1 | NA | many | TRBV7-2 | TGTGCCAGCAGCTTAGAGGGGTCCGGGACTGAAGCTTTCTTT | CASSLEGSGTEAFF
TRBJ2-3 | NA | many | TRBV3-1 | TGTGCCAGCAGCCACGGGGGAGATACGCAGTATTTT | CASSHGGDTQYF
TRBJ2-5 | NA | many | TRBV18 | TGTGCCAGCTCACCGGGAATGCAAGAGACCCAGTACTTC | CASSPGMQETQYF
TRBJ2-1 | NA | many | TRBV15 | TGTGCCACCTCCGAGAACGGCGGCTCCTACAATGAGCAGTTCTTC | CATSENGGSYNEQFF
TRBJ1-1 | NA | many | TRBV6-1 | TGTGCCAGCAGTGTACCCTCCCGACCAGAAGCTTTCTTT | CASSVPSRPEAFF
TRBJ2-1 | TRBD1 | many | TRBV4-2 | TGTGCCAGCAGCCAAGAAGGGACAGGGAGGCACAATGAGCAGTTCTTC | CASSQEGTGRHNEQFF
TRBJ1-5 | NA | NA | TRBV7-2 | TGTGCCAGCAGCATGGACAGAGGACAGCCCCAGCATTTT | CASSMDRGQPQHF
TRBJ2-4 | NA | few | TRBV2 | TGTGCCAGCAGGGACTCGGCCAAAAACATTCAGTACTTC | CASRDSAKNIQYF
TRBJ1-1 | NA | few | TRBV4-1 | TGCGCCAGCAGCCAAGATTCTGGGGGCTGGGACACTGAAGCTTTCTTT | CASSQDSGGWDTEAFF
TRBJ2-3 | TRBD1 | many | TRBV29-1 | TGCAGCGTTGAAGAAAATAGACAGGGGCCGCAGTATTTT | CSVEENRQGPQYF
TRBJ2-7 | NA | many | TRBV12-3/TRBV12-4 | TGTGCCAGCAGCCTCTCTAGGGTTTACGAGCAGTACTTC | CASSLSRVYEQYF